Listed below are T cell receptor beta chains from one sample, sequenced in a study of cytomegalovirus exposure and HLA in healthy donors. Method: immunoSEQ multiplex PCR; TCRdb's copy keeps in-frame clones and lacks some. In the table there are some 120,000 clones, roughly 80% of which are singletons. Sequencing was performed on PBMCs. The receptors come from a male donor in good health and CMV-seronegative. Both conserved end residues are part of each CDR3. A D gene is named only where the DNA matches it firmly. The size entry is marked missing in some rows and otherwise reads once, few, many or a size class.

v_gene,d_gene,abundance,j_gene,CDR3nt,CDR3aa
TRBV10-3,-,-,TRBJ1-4,TGTGCCATCAGTTCTGACTCAAATGAAAAACTGTTTTTT,CAISSDSNEKLFF
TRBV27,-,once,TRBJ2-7,TGTGCCAGCCGCGGGCCCGATGCCCCCTACGAGCAGTACTTC,CASRGPDAPYEQYF
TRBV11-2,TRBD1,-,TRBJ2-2,TGTGCCAGCAGCCTGACAGGGGGCAAAGTCACCGGGGAGCTGTTTTTT,CASSLTGGKVTGELFF
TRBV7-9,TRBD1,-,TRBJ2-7,TGTGCCAGCAGCTTGGGACAGGTCTCCTACGAGCAGTACTTC,CASSLGQVSYEQYF
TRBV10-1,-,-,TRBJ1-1,TGCGCCAGCAGTGAGTCGGTGAGGGCTGAAGCTTTCTTT,CASSESVRAEAFF
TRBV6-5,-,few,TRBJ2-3,TGTGCCAGCAGCTATGGGCGGGGCGGAGAAGATACGCAGTATTTT,CASSYGRGGEDTQYF
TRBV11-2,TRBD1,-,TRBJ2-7,TGTGCCAGCGTCGGGACAGGGAGGTACGAGCAGTACTTC,CASVGTGRYEQYF
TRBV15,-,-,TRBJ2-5,TGTGCCACCAGCAAGGGGGGAGGGCCGGAGACCCAGTACTTC,CATSKGGGPETQYF
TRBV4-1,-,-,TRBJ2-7,TGCGCCAGCAGCCCCGCCCCGAGTCAGGGCAGGCTGTACGAGCAGTACTTC,CASSPAPSQGRLYEQYF
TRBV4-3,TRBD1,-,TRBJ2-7,TGCGCCAGCAGCCGAATTCCCGGGGGACAGGGAGGCGACGAGCAGTACTTC,CASSRIPGGQGGDEQYF
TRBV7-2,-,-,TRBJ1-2,TGTGCCAGCAGCCCCTTAATTGCTACAGTTAACTATGGCTACACCTTC,CASSPLIATVNYGYTF
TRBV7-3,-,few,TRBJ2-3,TGTGCCAGCAGTTCACTAAACAGGCTTGATACGCAGTATTTT,CASSSLNRLDTQYF
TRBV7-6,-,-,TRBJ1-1,TGTGCCAGCAGCTCTTCTAGCTGGGGGCCATTAAACACTGAAGCTTTCTTT,CASSSSSWGPLNTEAFF
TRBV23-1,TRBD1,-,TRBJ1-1,TGCGCCAGCAGTCAATCGGGACAGGGCTTAAACACTGAAGCTTTCTTT,CASSQSGQGLNTEAFF
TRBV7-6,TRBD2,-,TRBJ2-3,TGTGCCAGCAGCTTGGGACTAGCGGGAGTTCGGTCAGATACGCAGTATTTT,CASSLGLAGVRSDTQYF
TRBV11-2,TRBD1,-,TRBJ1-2,TGTGCCAGCAGCTCCCCCAAGGACAGGGGTAACTATGGCTACACCTTC,CASSSPKDRGNYGYTF
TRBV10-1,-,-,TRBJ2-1,TGCGGCAGGCCGGGAGCTAATGAGCAGTTCTTC,CGRPGANEQFF
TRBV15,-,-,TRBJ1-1,TGTGCCACCAGCAGGGATCCCAGGGGCCCGGGGAACACTGAAGCTTTCTTT,CATSRDPRGPGNTEAFF
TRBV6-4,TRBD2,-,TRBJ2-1,TGTGCCAGCAGTGAAGGAACGGGGGGGCACAATGAGCAGTTCTTC,CASSEGTGGHNEQFF
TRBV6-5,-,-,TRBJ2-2,TGTGCCAGCAGTTCAAGGGGGGGACCGAACACCGGGGAGCTGTTTTTT,CASSSRGGPNTGELFF
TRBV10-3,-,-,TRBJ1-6,TGTGCCATCAGTGCTGGGGCACAGAATTCACCCCTCCACTTT,CAISAGAQNSPLHF
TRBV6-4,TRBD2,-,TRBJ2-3,TGTGCCAGCAGTGACGTGGCGGGAGGCACAGATACGCAGTATTTT,CASSDVAGGTDTQYF
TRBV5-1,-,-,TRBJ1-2,TGCGCCAGCAGCTTGATCCCGGTTAACTATGGCTACACCTTC,CASSLIPVNYGYTF
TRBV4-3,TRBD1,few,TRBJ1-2,TGCGCCAGCAGCCAGACACAGGGGGCAGATGGCTACACCTTC,CASSQTQGADGYTF
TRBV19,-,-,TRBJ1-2,TGTGCCAGTACCTCCGGGAAGTTGCTGAACTATGGCTACACCTTC,CASTSGKLLNYGYTF
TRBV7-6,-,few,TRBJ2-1,TGTGCCAGCAGCTTGATGACAGGGACTTACAATGAGCAGTTCTTC,CASSLMTGTYNEQFF
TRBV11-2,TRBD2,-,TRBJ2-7,TGTGCCAGCTTGCCCCTAAGCGGGAGAGGTTGGAACGAGCAGTACTTC,CASLPLSGRGWNEQYF
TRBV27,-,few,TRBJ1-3,TGTGCCAGCAGTTTTGCCGGTGGAAACACCATATATTTT,CASSFAGGNTIYF
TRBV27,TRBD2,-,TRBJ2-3,TGTGCCAGCAGTTCGGGACTATCCCGCACAGATACGCAGTATTTT,CASSSGLSRTDTQYF
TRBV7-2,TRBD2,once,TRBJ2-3,TGTGCCAGCAGCTTAGCCCCCGCTAGCGGCACCACAGATACGCAGTATTTT,CASSLAPASGTTDTQYF
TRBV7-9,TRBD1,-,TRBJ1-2,TGTTCCAGCAGCTCCGTAGGGACAGGGGATTTCAGAGGCTACACCTTC,CSSSSVGTGDFRGYTF
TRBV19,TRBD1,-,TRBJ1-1,TGTGCCAGTACCCTGGACAGGGCGAACACTGAAGCTTTCTTT,CASTLDRANTEAFF
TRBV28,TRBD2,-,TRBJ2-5,TGTGCCAGCAGCTTAGCGGGGGGGCCGGAGCAGTACTTC,CASSLAGGPEQYF
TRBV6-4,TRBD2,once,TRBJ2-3,TGTGCCAGCAGTGAAGGGACTAGTTCAGATACGCAGTATTTT,CASSEGTSSDTQYF
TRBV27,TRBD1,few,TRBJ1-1,TGTGCCAGCAGTTTTCGGACAGGAATGAACACTGAAGCTTTCTTT,CASSFRTGMNTEAFF
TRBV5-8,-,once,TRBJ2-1,TGTGCCAGCAGCTTGGAGGCGGTGACCTACAATGAGCAGTTCTTC,CASSLEAVTYNEQFF
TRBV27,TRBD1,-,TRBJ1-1,TGTGCCAGCAGTTACAGGGGTCTCGTCGCTTTCTTT,CASSYRGLVAFF
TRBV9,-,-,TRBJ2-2,TGTGCCAGCAGCGTAGGGACAACGAACACCGGGGAGCTGTTTTTT,CASSVGTTNTGELFF
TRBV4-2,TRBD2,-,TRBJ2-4,TGTGCCAGCAGCCAAGATGTCGGGGGGGCAGCAGCCAAAAACATTCAGTACTTC,CASSQDVGGAAAKNIQYF
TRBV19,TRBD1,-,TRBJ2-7,TGTGCCAGTAGTAGGTCCAGGGGGTTCTACGAGCAGTACTTC,CASSRSRGFYEQYF
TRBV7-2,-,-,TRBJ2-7,TGTGCCAGCAGCTTAGGGCCAGGAAAGGAGCAGTACTTC,CASSLGPGKEQYF